This T cell receptor (beta chain) was retrieved from a study of OX40 agonist ivuxolimab in advanced cancers. TCRdb's table, derived via immunoSEQ multiplex PCR, lists solely in-frame clones and lacks some. The table includes 100,000 to 150,000 clones, 90% detected once. In its sample, this clone was seen once. The V gene end was trimmed by 4 bases and the J gene end by 7 bases; junction bases not matched to a gene: 9. In germline, CDR1 is SGHNT, CDR2 YYREEE (reference sequence). This CDR3 is 16 amino acids long. This receptor was identified in an adult with an advanced solid tumor such as melanoma, head and neck, liver or kidney cancer. This specimen consisted of CD4+ or CD8+ T cells sorted from blood, obtained in a trial of the OX40 agonist ivuxolimab. The V call is TRBV5-4, the J call TRBJ2-2; 11 nucleotides agree with TRBD2. The CDR3 spells CASSTTGLAAFGELFF. The DNA of the CDR3 is TGTGCCAGCAGCACGACGGGACTAGCGGCCTTCGGGGAGCTGTTTTTT.